A selection of T cell receptor beta chains follows, all from one sample in a study of blood T cell repertoires in COVID-19. Here immunoSEQ multiplex PCR was the method, and the copy in TCRdb shows in-frame clones only, minus some. The table records some 290,000 clones, under 90% of them present only once. The sequenced material came from peripheral blood. The receptors come from a woman in her thirties with COVID-19, enrolled during active disease. Both conserved end residues are trimmed from each CDR3. Each record gives: CDR3 length, V gene, J gene, CDR3 protein.

CDR3 length: 13; V gene: TRBV6-5; J gene: TRBJ2-7; CDR3 protein: ASSYSKDRSYEQY
CDR3 length: 12; V gene: TRBV5-1; J gene: TRBJ2-7; CDR3 protein: ASSLAAGLSEQY
CDR3 length: 12; V gene: TRBV4-1; J gene: TRBJ1-2; CDR3 protein: ASSNGGYDYGYT
CDR3 length: 13; V gene: TRBV5-1; J gene: TRBJ1-1; CDR3 protein: ASSPGGGRNTEAF
CDR3 length: 14; V gene: TRBV6-5; J gene: TRBJ2-7; CDR3 protein: ASSYSISGQSYEQY
CDR3 length: 13; V gene: TRBV30; J gene: TRBJ1-2; CDR3 protein: AWRQTRGHNYGYT
CDR3 length: 14; V gene: TRBV19; J gene: TRBJ2-5; CDR3 protein: ASSIGTSGAQETQY
CDR3 length: 12; V gene: TRBV6-5; J gene: TRBJ2-3; CDR3 protein: ASRGGVGTDTQY
CDR3 length: 14; V gene: TRBV4-1; J gene: TRBJ2-2; CDR3 protein: ASSQAGLAVTGELF
CDR3 length: 12; V gene: TRBV6-1; J gene: TRBJ2-1; CDR3 protein: ASSELGGRVEQF
CDR3 length: 14; V gene: TRBV7-8; J gene: TRBJ1-2; CDR3 protein: ASSHPYIQGNGGYT
CDR3 length: 13; V gene: TRBV10-2; J gene: TRBJ2-2; CDR3 protein: ASRDLAGATGELF
CDR3 length: 14; V gene: TRBV6-6; J gene: TRBJ2-2; CDR3 protein: ASSRPGLTQFGELF
CDR3 length: 12; V gene: TRBV19; J gene: TRBJ1-2; CDR3 protein: ASRALGTEYGYT
CDR3 length: 13; V gene: TRBV5-1; J gene: TRBJ2-7; CDR3 protein: ASSLGEGASYEQY
CDR3 length: 17; V gene: TRBV11-2; J gene: TRBJ2-4; CDR3 protein: ASRPDRLRTPIAKNIQY
CDR3 length: 10; V gene: TRBV6-5; J gene: TRBJ1-2; CDR3 protein: ANVRGTGGYT
CDR3 length: 14; V gene: TRBV3-1/TRBV3-2; J gene: TRBJ1-3; CDR3 protein: ASSQGSHWSGNTIY
CDR3 length: 13; V gene: TRBV9; J gene: TRBJ1-5; CDR3 protein: ASSVDGRGLQPQH
CDR3 length: 13; V gene: TRBV7-9; J gene: TRBJ1-1; CDR3 protein: ASRSTRGFNTEAF
CDR3 length: 12; V gene: TRBV18; J gene: TRBJ1-6; CDR3 protein: ASSRQGDNSPLH
CDR3 length: 13; V gene: TRBV19; J gene: TRBJ2-1; CDR3 protein: ASSPGGSSYNEQF
CDR3 length: 11; V gene: TRBV21-1; J gene: TRBJ1-5; CDR3 protein: ASGIYSNQPQH
CDR3 length: 13; V gene: TRBV5-6; J gene: TRBJ1-2; CDR3 protein: ASSFRTGSNYGYT
CDR3 length: 12; V gene: TRBV7-9; J gene: TRBJ2-2; CDR3 protein: ASSPDRNTGELF
CDR3 length: 13; V gene: TRBV10-3; J gene: TRBJ1-1; CDR3 protein: AISARADMNTEAF
CDR3 length: 15; V gene: TRBV3-1/TRBV3-2; J gene: TRBJ1-1; CDR3 protein: ASSWTGRRSANTEAF
CDR3 length: 13; V gene: TRBV4-1; J gene: TRBJ2-7; CDR3 protein: ASSQGTGGAYEQY
CDR3 length: 12; V gene: TRBV27; J gene: TRBJ1-2; CDR3 protein: ASSLTGGPDGYT
CDR3 length: 15; V gene: TRBV7-9; J gene: TRBJ1-2; CDR3 protein: ASSLMGEAGLEYGYT
CDR3 length: 14; V gene: TRBV7-9; J gene: TRBJ2-5; CDR3 protein: ASSLGSGGVGETQY
CDR3 length: 13; V gene: TRBV6-5; J gene: TRBJ2-7; CDR3 protein: ASSPLLGGSYEQY
CDR3 length: 11; V gene: TRBV5-1; J gene: TRBJ1-2; CDR3 protein: ASSLDQIYGYT
CDR3 length: 10; V gene: TRBV12-3/TRBV12-4; J gene: TRBJ1-2; CDR3 protein: ASSGVNYGYT
CDR3 length: 14; V gene: TRBV7-8; J gene: TRBJ1-1; CDR3 protein: ASSLALRTGGTEAF
CDR3 length: 13; V gene: TRBV28; J gene: TRBJ2-7; CDR3 protein: ASSLPGTGAYEQY
CDR3 length: 11; V gene: TRBV2; J gene: TRBJ1-1; CDR3 protein: ASKMIATSEAF
CDR3 length: 12; V gene: TRBV6-2/TRBV6-3; J gene: TRBJ2-1; CDR3 protein: ASSHLDRFNEQF
CDR3 length: 13; V gene: TRBV19; J gene: TRBJ1-1; CDR3 protein: ASRSGDRRYTEAF
CDR3 length: 12; V gene: TRBV5-4; J gene: TRBJ2-7; CDR3 protein: ASSGGEGVNEQY
CDR3 length: 13; V gene: TRBV7-9; J gene: TRBJ1-4; CDR3 protein: ASSRTGGVGEKLF
CDR3 length: 12; V gene: TRBV27; J gene: TRBJ2-2; CDR3 protein: ASSLGTSAGELF
CDR3 length: 12; V gene: TRBV10-1; J gene: TRBJ2-5; CDR3 protein: ASSPQGNRETQY
CDR3 length: 15; V gene: TRBV30; J gene: TRBJ2-2; CDR3 protein: AWRPLPGTSVTGELF
CDR3 length: 11; V gene: TRBV10-3; J gene: TRBJ1-1; CDR3 protein: ATSRGMNTEAF
CDR3 length: 15; V gene: TRBV19; J gene: TRBJ2-3; CDR3 protein: ASSFGRHSAITDTQY
CDR3 length: 14; V gene: TRBV5-1; J gene: TRBJ2-1; CDR3 protein: ASSFRLAGISVEQF
CDR3 length: 12; V gene: TRBV5-1; J gene: TRBJ2-5; CDR3 protein: ASSFGGAVETQY
CDR3 length: 12; V gene: TRBV15; J gene: TRBJ1-1; CDR3 protein: ATRQDRADTEAF
CDR3 length: 10; V gene: TRBV10-2; J gene: TRBJ1-1; CDR3 protein: ASNQGPTEAF